This T cell receptor (beta chain) was recorded in a study of T cells in Graves' hyperthyroidism and ophthalmopathy. The CDR3 sequence is 15 residues long. Germline CDR1 is SGHRS and CDR2 is YFSETQ. Trimming took 0 bases from V and 5 from J; bases not matched to a gene: 7. PBMCs stemmed from approximately 10 ml fresh peripheral blood. In its sample, this clonotype was seen once. Authors of the study amplified TCR beta CDR3 regions from RNA transcripts. Researchers ran a first-round RT-PCR on the TCR CDR3 using the HTBI primer set. TCRdb re-analysed the multiplex PCR reads in MiXCR, keeping a single row per CDR3 protein. The sample has roughly 700,000 distinct CDR3 sequences; about 18% are singletons.

The chain carries TRBV5-1 and TRBJ2-7; 8 bases align to TRBD2. Sequenced material: blood. This TCR derives from a man in his fifties or sixties with Graves' hyperthyroidism. The CDR3 loop reads CASSLVGSRGDEQYF. CDR3 nucleotide sequence: TGCGCCAGCAGCTTGGTAGGGTCGCGGGGGGACGAGCAGTACTTC.